The next 4 T cell receptor beta chains were all read from a single sample in a study of T cell changes during pregnancy in multiple sclerosis. TCRdb's copy holds only in-frame clones and misses some; the assay was immunoSEQ multiplex PCR. The sample includes 100,000 to 140,000 clones, around 90% seen only once; the top ten take 0.78%. Sample: peripheral blood, taken in the third trimester of pregnancy. The receptor set was obtained from a female donor in good health, enrolled as a control in a pregnancy study.

This chain links TRBV7-2 with TRBJ1-2; the D is unclear. V lost 4 bases to trimming and J lost 4 bases, with 19 bases between them. There are 16 residues in the CDR3. Per the germline V gene, CDR1 is SGHTA and CDR2 is FQGNSA. As DNA, the CDR3 is TGTGCCAGCAGCTCGCGAGGAGGCAGAACTTCCTATGGCTACACCTTC. Its translation: CASSSRGGRTSYGYTF.

The rearrangement links TRBV19 to TRBJ1-5, with TRBD1 matching over 7 bases. The CDR3 contains 14 residues. In germline, CDR1 is LNHDA, CDR2 SQIVND (reference sequence). The V and J ends lost 8 bases and 4 bases, in that order; junction bases with no gene match: 8. The CDR3 DNA is TGTGCCAGTGTAAGACAGGGCCAAAATCAGCCCCAGCATTTT. Translating gives CASVRQGQNQPQHF.

The chain has TRBV18 and TRBJ2-5, with 10 bases matching TRBD1. The V gene's germline CDR1 is KGHSH and CDR2 LQKENI. Trimming cost V 2 bases and J 5 bases; bases outside gene matches: 11. This CDR3 spans 17 amino acids. The CDR3 DNA sequence: TGTGCCAGCTCACCATCAGGGACAGGGGTTCGGGTTGAGACCCAGTACTTC. Translation: CASSPSGTGVRVETQYF.

The chain couples TRBV7-8 to TRBJ2-1; 8 nucleotides line up with TRBD2. The CDR3 has 12 residues. Germline V lookup: CDR1 SGHVS, CDR2 FQNEAQ. The ends lost 5 bases at V and 11 bases at J; junction bases unmatched: 5. The CDR3 spells CASSRGGRKQFF. In DNA form, the CDR3 reads TGTGCCAGCAGCCGGGGGGGCCGAAAGCAGTTCTTC.